The 20 T cell receptor beta chains listed next were all sequenced from one sample in a study of control samples from healthy donors and cancer patients. Profiled with immunoSEQ multiplex PCR; TCRdb holds only in-frame clones, not every one. This table has about 250,000 clones, over 75% appearing once. The specimen sequenced was PBMCs. The receptor set was obtained from a woman aged 60-75 years with lung cancer.

The chain carries TRBV3-1 (or the pseudogene TRBV3-2) and TRBJ1-2; TRBD1 is a possible D gene (5 bases). The length of the CDR3 is 13 residues. V was trimmed by 1 base and J by 6 bases, leaving 9 bases between them. CDR1 and CDR2 from the germline V gene are LGHDT and YNNKEL (reference sequence). DNA for the CDR3: TGTGCCAGCAGCCAAGTCTTGGGGGATGGCTACACCTTC. It codes for CASSQVLGDGYTF.

V and J are TRBV5-1 and TRBJ2-1; D gene ambiguous. The CDR3 is 17 amino acids. Germline V CDR1 and CDR2: SGHRS, YFSETQ. Trimming pared 4 bases from V and 0 bases from J, leaving 17 bases between. Here the CDR3 DNA reads TGCGCCAGCAGCGAGCCCGAGCGCTTGAGCTCCTACAATGAGCAGTTCTTC. Residues: CASSEPERLSSYNEQFF.

This chain links TRBV29-1 with TRBJ1-1; the D gene is possibly TRBD1 (5 bases). Trimming cost V 6 bases and J 0 bases, with 11 bases left between them. Germline CDR1 and CDR2: SQVTM and ANQGSEA. This CDR3 region has 13 residues. The CDR3 DNA reads as TGCAGCGTAGGACAACACCTGAACACTGAAGCTTTCTTT. This encodes CSVGQHLNTEAFF.

This chain joins TRBV3-1 (or the pseudogene TRBV3-2) and TRBJ1-6; 9 bases align to TRBD1. The V and J ends lost 6 bases and 10 bases, in that order; junction bases with no gene match: 1. Germline-derived CDR1 and CDR2 are LGHDT and YNNKEL (reference sequence). The CDR3 covers 12 residues. The chain's CDR3 is CASRTGGSPLHF. The CDR3 nucleotides read TGTGCCAGCAGGACAGGGGGATCACCCCTCCACTTT.

This chain uses TRBV3-1 (or the pseudogene TRBV3-2) with TRBJ1-2, with D possibly TRBD1 on 5 matching bases. The germline CDR1 and CDR2 sequences are LGHDT and YNNKEL (reference sequence). The V end lost 3 bases, the J end lost 5 bases, and 7 bases lay between the germline ends. The CDR3 is 12 residues long. CDR3 DNA sequence: TGTGCCAGCAGCCAGGGGGAGTATGGCTACACCTTC. This codes for CASSQGEYGYTF.

This clone was found a few times. The rearrangement joins TRBV9 to TRBJ1-6; D is ambiguous. This CDR3 is 13 amino acids long. Trimming removed 4 bases at V and 10 bases at J, with 12 bases between. CDR1 SGDLS and CDR2 YYNGEE come from the germline V gene. The CDR3 coding sequence is TGTGCCAGCAGCCCCGTGGTGGACTCACCCCTCCACTTT. Its protein is CASSPVVDSPLHF.

The chain links TRBV19 to TRBJ2-7; 10 bases agree with TRBD2. In germline, CDR1 is LNHDA, CDR2 SQIVND (reference sequence). The CDR3 has 16 residues. V trimming: 2 bases; J trimming: 1 base; junction bases outside the gene matches: 5. CDR3 amino acids: CASSISGLATSYEQYF. The CDR3 nucleotides are TGTGCCAGTAGTATATCGGGACTAGCGACTTCCTACGAGCAGTACTTC.

Note on this clone: At one end the junction does not follow the germline gene, possibly because of a read error. This chain uses TRBV6-5 with TRBJ2-7, with 10 bases matching TRBD1. Germline V gene lookup returns CDR1 MNHEY and CDR2 SVGAGI. CDR3 length: 13 residues. The CDR3 sequence: CASRGQGIYEQHF. The CDR3 DNA reads as TGTGCCAGCAGGGGACAGGGGATCTACGAGCAGCACTTC.

The chain carries TRBV10-1 and TRBJ1-4; D may be TRBD1 (5 bases). Germline CDR1 and CDR2: WNHNN and SYGVQD (reference sequence). The CDR3 extends over 13 amino acids. Trimming left V 4 bases short and J 6 bases short, with 9 bases between. CDR3 nucleotide sequence: TGCGCCAGCAGTGTCCAGGGTGATGAAAAACTGTTTTTT. Translating it yields CASSVQGDEKLFF.

A few counts support this clone. The V call is TRBV5-1, the J call TRBJ1-2, with D unclear. Trimming left V 2 bases short and J 7 bases short, with 12 bases between. CDR3 length: 13 residues. Germline CDR1 and CDR2: SGHRS and YFSETQ. The CDR3 spells CASSFDRGAGYTF. As DNA, the CDR3 is TGCGCCAGCAGCTTTGACCGCGGCGCTGGCTACACCTTC.

The chain employs TRBV25-1 and TRBJ1-3; D call uncertain. Between the trimmed V and J ends, which lost 2 bases and 3 bases, there was a span of 5 bases. CDR1 and CDR2 from the germline V gene are MGHDK and SYGVNS. The CDR3 covers 13 residues. The CDR3, as DNA: TGTGCCAGCAGTGAACCAGGTGGAAACACCATATATTTT. Its protein is CASSEPGGNTIYF. Supplemented by reference TRBV25-1 and TRBJ1-3, the full variable domain reads EADIYQTPRYLVIGTGKKITLECSQTMGHDKMYWYQQDPGMELHLIHYSYGVNSTEKGDLSSESTVSRIRTEHFPLTLESARPSHTSQYLCASSEPGGNTIYFGEGSWLTVV.

This clone was detected once. V and J are TRBV7-9 and TRBJ1-4; D not resolved. This CDR3 contains 13 residues. The V gene's germline CDR1 is SEHNR and CDR2 FQNEAQ (reference sequence). With 5 bases removed from V and 3 bases from J, the gap between germline ends came to 7 bases. Written as DNA, the CDR3 is TGTGCCAGCAGCCCCCAATCTAATGAAAAACTGTTTTTT. Its translation is CASSPQSNEKLFF. The variable domain in full, completed from reference TRBV7-9 and TRBJ1-4, reads DTGVSQNPRHKITKRGQNVTFRCDPISEHNRLYWYRQTLGQGPEFLTYFQNEAQLEKSRLLSDRFSAERPKGSFSTLEIQRTEQGDSAMYLCASSPQSNEKLFFGSGTQLSVL.

The rearrangement joins TRBV7-8 to TRBJ2-3, with 8 bases identical to TRBD2. CDR3 length: 16 amino acids. Germline assignment: CDR1 SGHVS and CDR2 FQNEAQ. V lost 6 bases to trimming and J lost 4 bases; unmatched junction nucleotides: 12. CDR3 DNA: TGTGCCAGCAGACCCGACTGGAGCGGGGGCGCAGATACGCAGTATTTT. Translated, it gives CASRPDWSGGADTQYF. The variable domain in full, with the rest retrieved from reference TRBV7-8 and TRBJ2-3, is GAGVSQSPRYKVAKRGQDVALRCDPISGHVSLFWYQQALGQGPEFLTYFQNEAQLDKSGLPSDRFFAERPEGSVSTLKIQRTQQEDSAVYLCASRPDWSGGADTQYFGPGTRLTVL.

The chain uses TRBV7-8 and TRBJ1-5; TRBD1 is a possible D gene (5 bases). The CDR3 contains 14 residues. V lost 1 base to trimming and J lost 3 bases, with 7 bases between them. Germline loops: CDR1 SGHVS, CDR2 FQNEAQ. The CDR3, as DNA: TGTGCCAGCAGCTTAGGACAGATCAATCAGCCCCAGCATTTT. This translates into CASSLGQINQPQHF.

The chain has TRBV6-6 and TRBJ2-4, with 12 bases lining up with TRBD2. The V gene end was trimmed by 7 bases and the J gene end by 6 bases; junction bases not matched to a gene: 7. The germline V gene encodes CDR1 MNHNY and CDR2 SVGAGI (reference sequence). This CDR3 is 15 amino acids long. The CDR3 DNA is TGTGCCAGCACCCGACTAGCGGGGGTCCTAAACATTCAGTACTTC. It yields the protein CASTRLAGVLNIQYF.

V usage is TRBV21-1 and J usage is TRBJ2-7; TRBD1 was called by the table and not checked on the DNA. TRBV21-1 is a listed pseudogene. The length of the CDR3 is 15 residues. CDR3 DNA sequence: TGTGCCAGCAGCAAATGGACAGGGGAGGGCCGCGAGCAGTACTTC. Its protein product is CASSKWTGEGREQYF.

The chain combines TRBV15 with TRBJ1-6; D not resolved. Germline values: CDR1 LNHNV, CDR2 YYDKDF (reference sequence). Trimming stripped 2 bases from V and 2 bases from J, with 10 bases between. This CDR3 spans 16 amino acids. CDR3 protein: CATSRFERTYNSPLHF. In DNA, the CDR3 is TGTGCCACCAGCAGATTTGAAAGGACCTATAATTCACCCCTCCACTTT.

The chain carries TRBV7-8 and TRBJ1-2; 7 bases fit TRBD1. With V trimmed by 5 bases and J by 7 bases, 10 bases remained unmatched. CDR1 SGHVS and CDR2 FQNEAQ come from the germline V gene. There are 14 residues in the CDR3. The CDR3 here is CASSNRDSALGYTF. CDR3 nucleotides: TGTGCCAGCAGCAATCGGGACAGCGCCCTTGGCTACACCTTC.

V and J are TRBV3-1 (or the pseudogene TRBV3-2) and TRBJ1-2, with 8 bases that match TRBD1. There are 12 residues in the CDR3. J was trimmed by 8 bases and V by 4 bases; bases with no gene match: 3. The germline V gene encodes CDR1 LGHDT and CDR2 YNNKEL (reference sequence). Here the CDR3 reads CASSPGQGGYTF. The CDR3 nucleotides read TGTGCCAGCAGCCCCGGACAGGGCGGCTACACCTTC.

This clone was seen a single time. This chain joins TRBV15 and TRBJ2-1; 8 nucleotides align to TRBD1. This CDR3 is 15 amino acids long. Unmatched junction bases numbered 10, after V lost 5 bases and J lost 7 bases. Germline CDR1 and CDR2: LNHNV and YYDKDF (reference sequence). The CDR3 DNA is TGTGCCACCAGCTTTGACAGGGGAGAGATAAATGAGCAGTTCTTC. This codes for CATSFDRGEINEQFF.